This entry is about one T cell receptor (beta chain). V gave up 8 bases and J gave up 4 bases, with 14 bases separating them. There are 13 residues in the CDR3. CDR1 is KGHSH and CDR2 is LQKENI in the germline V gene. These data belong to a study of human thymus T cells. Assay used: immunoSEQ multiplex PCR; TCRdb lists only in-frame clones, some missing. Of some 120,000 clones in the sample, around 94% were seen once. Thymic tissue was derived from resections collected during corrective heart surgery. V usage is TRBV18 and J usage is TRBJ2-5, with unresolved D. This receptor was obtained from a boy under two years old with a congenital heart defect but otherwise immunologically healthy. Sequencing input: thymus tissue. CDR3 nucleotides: TGTGCCAGCGCCCAGAGCAGATCAGAGACCCAGTACTTC. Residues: CASAQSRSETQYF.